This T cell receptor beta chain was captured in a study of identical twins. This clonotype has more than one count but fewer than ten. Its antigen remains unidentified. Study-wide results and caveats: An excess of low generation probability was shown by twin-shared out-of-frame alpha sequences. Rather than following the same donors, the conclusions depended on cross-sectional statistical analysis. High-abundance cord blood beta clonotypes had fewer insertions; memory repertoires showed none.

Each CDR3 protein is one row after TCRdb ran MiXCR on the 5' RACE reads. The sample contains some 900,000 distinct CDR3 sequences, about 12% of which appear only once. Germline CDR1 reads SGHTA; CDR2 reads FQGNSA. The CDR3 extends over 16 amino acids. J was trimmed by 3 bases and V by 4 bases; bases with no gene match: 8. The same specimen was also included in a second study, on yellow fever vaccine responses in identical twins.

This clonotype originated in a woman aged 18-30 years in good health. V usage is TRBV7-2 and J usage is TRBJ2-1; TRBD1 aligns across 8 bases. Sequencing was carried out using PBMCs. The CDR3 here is CASSSNRDRYYNEQFF. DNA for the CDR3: TGTGCCAGCAGCTCAAACCGGGACAGGTACTACAATGAGCAGTTCTTC.